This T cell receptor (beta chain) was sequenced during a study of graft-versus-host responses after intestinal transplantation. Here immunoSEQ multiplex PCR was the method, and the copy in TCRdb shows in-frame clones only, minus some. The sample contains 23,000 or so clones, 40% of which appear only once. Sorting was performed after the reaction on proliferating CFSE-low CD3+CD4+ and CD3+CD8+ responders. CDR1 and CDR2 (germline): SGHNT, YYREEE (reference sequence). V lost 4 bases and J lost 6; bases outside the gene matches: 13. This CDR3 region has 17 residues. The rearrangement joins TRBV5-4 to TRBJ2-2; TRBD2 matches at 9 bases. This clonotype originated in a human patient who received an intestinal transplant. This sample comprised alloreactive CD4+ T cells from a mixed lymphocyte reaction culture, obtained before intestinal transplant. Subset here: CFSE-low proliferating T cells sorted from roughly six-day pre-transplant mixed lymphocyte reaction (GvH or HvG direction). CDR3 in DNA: TGTGCCAGCAGCCCGGGGGGCGGGAGGGCCGTAGCCGGGGAGCTGTTTTTT. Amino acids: CASSPGGGRAVAGELFF. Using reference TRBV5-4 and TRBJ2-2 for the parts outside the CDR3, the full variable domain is ETGVTQSPTHLIKTRGQQVTLRCSSQSGHNTVSWYQQALGQGPQFIFQYYREEENGRGNFPPRFSGLQFPNYSSELNVNALELDDSALYLCASSPGGGRAVAGELFFGEGSRLTVL.